One sample yielded the 32 T cell receptor beta chains listed below, sequenced in a study of CD8 T cells in ankylosing spondylitis. Points from the study as a whole: A TCR beta motif made of 7 to 9 highly homologous variants seemed typical of ankylosing spondylitis blood.

No cognate antigen is known for these TCRs. TCRdb re-called the 5' RACE reads with MiXCR, one entry per CDR3 protein. The table has hundreds of thousands of distinct CDR3 sequences, 12% seen once. Sequencing was performed on blood, either unsorted or a sorted T cell fraction (not recorded which). Every receptor here comes from a male donor with ankylosing spondylitis.

This clonotype was observed a handful of times. The genes are TRBV4-2 and TRBJ2-5; perhaps TRBD2 as D (6 bases). V was cut by 4 bases and J by 2 bases, with 17 bases left in between. CDR1 and CDR2 (germline): LGHNA, YNFKEQ. The CDR3 runs 16 residues. The CDR3, as DNA: TGTGCCAGCAGCCTCGCGAGGGTTGCGGGACAAGAGACCCAGTACTTC. Residues: CASSLARVAGQETQYF.

This clonotype was counted at least ten times. CDR3 region: CASSFTPQGHSYEQYF. The DNA of the CDR3 is TGCGCCAGCAGCTTTACGCCACAGGGGCACTCCTACGAGCAGTACTTC. V is TRBV5-1 and J is TRBJ2-7; 7 bases fit TRBD1. The CDR3 sequence is 16 residues long. Germline loops: CDR1 SGHRS, CDR2 YFSETQ. V trimming: 2 bases; J trimming: 0 bases; junction bases outside the gene matches: 8.

This clonotype showed up just a few times. V is TRBV15 and J is TRBJ2-5; D gene uncertain. From germline, CDR1 is LNHNV and CDR2 YYDKDF (reference sequence). CDR3 length: 12 amino acids. The V end lost 0 bases, the J end lost 7 bases, and 6 bases lay between the germline ends. The CDR3 DNA follows: TGTGCCACCAGCAGAGATCTCGGGACCCAGTACTTC. It translates to CATSRDLGTQYF.

This clonotype has just a few counts. This sequence joins TRBV7-2 and TRBJ1-2; no clear D gene. The CDR3 consists of 13 residues. CDR1 and CDR2 (germline): SGHTA, FQGNSA. V lost 5 bases to trimming and J lost 4 bases, with 11 bases between them. The CDR3 sequence: CASSPRRVYGYTF. The CDR3 DNA reads TGTGCCAGCAGCCCACGTCGAGTCTATGGCTACACCTTC.

This clonotype was counted only a few times. The gene calls are TRBV7-2 and TRBJ1-2; no clear D gene. V was cut by 4 bases and J by 5 bases, with 14 bases left in between. Per the germline V gene, CDR1 is SGHTA and CDR2 is FQGNSA. This CDR3 has 14 residues. As DNA, the CDR3 is TGTGCCAGCAGCTCGAGCGCCGGCTATTATGGCTACACCTTC. Amino acids: CASSSSAGYYGYTF.

The rearrangement uses TRBV18 and TRBJ1-1; no definite D call. The ends were cut back, 8 bases at V and 2 bases at J, with 12 bases in the middle. Germline-derived CDR1 and CDR2 are KGHSH and LQKENI. The CDR3 length is 13 residues. DNA for the CDR3: TGTGCCAGCGACGGGAGGGCTAACACTGAAGCTTTCTTT. It codes for CASDGRANTEAFF.

In this sample, this clonotype turned up a few times. This chain connects TRBV9 to TRBJ2-5, with no clear D. The V end lost 0 bases, the J end lost 3 bases, and 12 bases lay between the germline ends. Per the germline V gene, CDR1 is SGDLS and CDR2 is YYNGEE. The CDR3 is 15 amino acids. The CDR3 DNA follows: TGTGCCAGCAGCGTAGATTCCGGGTGGGAAGAGACCCAGTACTTC. Translation: CASSVDSGWEETQYF.

The chain combines TRBV19 with TRBJ1-2; D ambiguous. Trimming left V 2 bases short and J 2 bases short, with 9 bases between. The CDR3 has 14 amino acids. Germline-derived CDR1 and CDR2 are LNHDA and SQIVND (reference sequence). DNA of the CDR3: TGTGCCAGTAGTATATCCAAGAGAAACTATGGCTACACCTTC. This encodes CASSISKRNYGYTF.

This sequence joins TRBV20-1 and TRBJ1-5; TRBD1 matches at 12 bases. J lost 6 bases, V lost 0 bases, and 6 bases had no gene match. Looked up from germline, CDR1 is DFQATT and CDR2 is SNEGSKA (reference sequence). The CDR3 length is 16 residues. The CDR3 spells CSAREGTGGGGQPQHF. CDR3 in DNA: TGCAGTGCTAGAGAGGGGACAGGGGGCGGGGGTCAGCCCCAGCATTTT.

This clonotype was recorded at least ten times. The chain links TRBV5-1 to TRBJ2-7; 7 nucleotides line up with TRBD1. Germline CDR1 SGHRS, CDR2 YFSETQ. The length of the CDR3 is 15 residues. Unmatched junction bases numbered 4, after V lost 1 base and J lost 0 bases. Here the CDR3 reads CASSLFTGASYEQYF. CDR3 nucleotide sequence: TGCGCCAGCAGCTTGTTCACAGGGGCCTCCTACGAGCAGTACTTC.

The V and J genes are TRBV11-1 and TRBJ2-2, with D perhaps TRBD1 (5 bases). The V end was cut by 2 bases, the J end by 10 bases, with 32 bases between. Germline V gene data show CDR1 as SGHAT and CDR2 as FQDESV (reference sequence). The CDR3 loop spans 20 amino acids. The CDR3 nucleotides are TGTGCCAGCAGCTTACCGAGACCCAGGGTCTTATCAACGCACCGGAAGGAGCTGTTTTTT. Its protein product is CASSLPRPRVLSTHRKELFF.

V is TRBV20-1 and J is TRBJ2-7; possibly TRBD2 for D (6 bases). The V gene lost 5 bases and the J gene lost 5 bases, with 10 bases spanning the gap. The CDR3 is made up of 11 amino acids. Germline CDR1 reads DFQATT; CDR2 reads SNEGSKA (reference sequence). CDR3 sequence (DNA): TGCAGTGCTCCGGGAGTCGACGAGCAGTACTTC. This translates into CSAPGVDEQYF.

The rearrangement links TRBV20-1 to TRBJ1-2; no definite D call. CDR3 length: 15 residues. Trimming removed 1 base from V and 2 bases from J, with 14 bases in between. Looked up from germline, CDR1 is DFQATT and CDR2 is SNEGSKA (reference sequence). In DNA, the CDR3 is TGCAGTGCTAGAGGTCCGCTAGGGCCGAACTATGGCTACACCTTC. Its protein product is CSARGPLGPNYGYTF.

V is TRBV7-9 and J is TRBJ2-1, with TRBD2 matching 7 bases. V was pared by 3 bases and J by 4 bases, with 3 bases of the junction left unmatched. Germline values: CDR1 SEHNR, CDR2 FQNEAQ (reference sequence). The CDR3 consists of 14 residues. CDR3 protein: CASSFLAEYNEQFF. In DNA form, the CDR3 reads TGTGCCAGCAGCTTCCTAGCGGAGTACAATGAGCAGTTCTTC.

In its sample, this clonotype was seen a few times. This sequence joins TRBV6-5 and TRBJ1-2; unclear D gene. The germline V gene has CDR1 MNHEY and CDR2 SVGAGI. This CDR3 is built from 15 residues. V lost 0 bases to trimming and J lost 5 bases, with 13 bases between them. For the CDR3, the DNA is TGTGCCAGCAGTTACTCGACCGTCGGTTGGTATGGCTACACCTTC. This translates into CASSYSTVGWYGYTF.

The table lists this clonotype with a few counts. The DNA of the CDR3 is TGCAGCGTTAAGGGGGCGATCAATGAGCAGTTCTTC. Protein sequence: CSVKGAINEQFF. V usage is TRBV29-1 and J usage is TRBJ2-1, with TRBD1 matching over 7 bases. The CDR3 totals 12 residues. Germline CDR1 and CDR2: SQVTM and ANQGSEA. Losses at the gene ends were 5 bases for V and 6 bases for J; bases not matched to a gene: 4.

This clonotype was observed many times. The V call is TRBV29-1, the J call TRBJ1-1, with D possibly being TRBD1 (5 bases). The CDR3 sequence is 13 residues long. Germline CDR1 and CDR2: SQVTM and ANQGSEA. V lost 4 bases and J 1 base, leaving 10 bases between the germline ends. The CDR3 nucleotides read TGCAGCGTTGGGGGGAGGTCGAACACTGAAGCTTTCTTT. This sequence encodes CSVGGRSNTEAFF.

Only a few counts were recorded for this clonotype. V is TRBV11-2 and J is TRBJ2-3; weak D call: TRBD2 (5 bases). Germline V gene data show CDR1 as SGHAT and CDR2 as FQNNGV. The germline V and J ends were trimmed by 1 base and 6 bases, with 11 bases remaining between them. The CDR3 covers 14 residues. The CDR3 DNA sequence: TGTGCCAGCAGCTTAGTACTAGTTGCCGATACGCAGTATTTT. It specifies CASSLVLVADTQYF.

At least ten counts were recorded for this clonotype. The chain's CDR3 is CSAVGGVDTEAFF. DNA of the CDR3: TGCAGTGCTGTGGGGGGCGTGGACACTGAAGCTTTCTTT. This rearrangement joins TRBV20-1 to TRBJ1-1, with a weak D call TRBD1 (6 bases). CDR1 DFQATT and CDR2 SNEGSKA come from the germline V gene (reference sequence). The CDR3 sequence is 13 residues long. V gave up 5 bases and J gave up 3 bases, with 13 bases separating them.

This clonotype was counted a few times. The V gene is TRBV3-1, the J gene TRBJ1-1; no clear D gene. Germline V lookup: CDR1 LGHDT, CDR2 YNNKEL (reference sequence). V shed 6 bases and J shed 0 bases, with 8 bases lying between them. This CDR3 is built from 13 residues. The CDR3 sequence: CASRQNLNTEAFF. The CDR3 DNA reads TGTGCCAGCAGACAGAACTTGAACACTGAAGCTTTCTTT.

This clonotype was seen only a few times. The chain uses TRBV27 and TRBJ2-5, with D perhaps being TRBD1 or TRBD2 (6 bases each). CDR3 length: 15 residues. V lost 7 bases and J 7 bases, leaving 22 bases between the germline ends. Per germline, CDR1 MNHEY and CDR2 SMNVEV (reference sequence). The CDR3 region has the DNA TGTGCCAGCACTTCGAGGACAGCGGGCTGGAGGACCCAGTACTTC. This encodes CASTSRTAGWRTQYF.

This clonotype has a handful of counts. The rearrangement uses TRBV6-2 or TRBV6-3 and TRBJ2-7; possible D gene TRBD1, 6 bases. Trimming cost V 0 bases and J 0 bases, with 12 bases left between them. Germline CDR1 and CDR2: MNHEY and SVGEGT. The CDR3 has 16 residues. CDR3 in amino acids: CASSYSQGFPSYEQYF. DNA of the CDR3: TGTGCCAGCAGTTACTCACAGGGTTTCCCCTCCTACGAGCAGTACTTC.

V gene TRBV6-6 combines with J gene TRBJ1-5; D is undetermined. Germline V CDR1 and CDR2: MNHNY, SVGAGI (reference sequence). The CDR3 runs 13 residues. The ends were cut back, 7 bases at V and 7 bases at J, with 14 bases in the middle. CDR3 in amino acids: CASTLIPIQPQHF. The CDR3 region has the DNA TGTGCCAGCACCTTAATACCGATCCAGCCCCAGCATTTT.

This clonotype was picked up a small number of times. This chain uses TRBV5-5 with TRBJ2-5; D might be TRBD1 (6 bases). The CDR3 runs to 12 residues. Germline-derived CDR1 and CDR2 are SGHKS and YYEKEE (reference sequence). V lost 3 bases and J lost 5, with 8 bases in between. The chain's CDR3 is CASSWDTETQYF. In DNA form, the CDR3 reads TGTGCCAGCAGCTGGGACACCGAGACCCAGTACTTC. Supplemented by reference TRBV5-5 and TRBJ2-5, the full variable domain reads DAGVTQSPTHLIKTRGQQVTLRCSPISGHKSVSWYQQVLGQGPQFIFQYYEKEERGRGNFPDRFSARQFPNYSSELNVNALLLGDSALYLCASSWDTETQYFGPGTRLLVL.

J is TRBJ1-2 and V is TRBV4-3; D remains unclear. The length of the CDR3 is 16 residues. The germline V gene has CDR1 LGHNA and CDR2 YSLEER. The V end was cut by 2 bases, the J end by 4 bases, with 17 bases between. As DNA, the CDR3 is TGCGCCAGCAGCCAAAGAATAGGGAGCACGGTCTATGGCTACACCTTC. Amino acid sequence: CASSQRIGSTVYGYTF.

The DNA of the CDR3 is TGCGCCAGCAGCCAAGAGTCTCCGCTGGATAAAGGCGAGCAGTACTTC. It specifies CASSQESPLDKGEQYF. The rearrangement joins TRBV4-3 to TRBJ2-7; no definite D call. V gave up 0 bases and J gave up 6 bases, with 18 bases separating them. The CDR3 spans 16 residues. CDR1 is LGHNA, CDR2 YSLEER, per germline.

The chain uses TRBV6-1 and TRBJ1-1, with no clear D. V lost 5 bases and J lost 4, with 11 bases in between. The length of the CDR3 is 13 residues. CDR1 and CDR2 from the germline V gene are MNHNS and SASEGT. The CDR3 protein is CASSPRHITEAFF. In nucleotides, the CDR3 is TGTGCCAGCAGTCCACGCCACATCACTGAAGCTTTCTTT.

Ten or more counts support this clonotype. The V gene is TRBV5-1, the J gene TRBJ2-7; TRBD1 matches at 10 bases. The CDR3 is 16 amino acids. V gave up 0 bases and J gave up 1 base; unmatched junction bases: 4. Germline lookup yields CDR1 SGHRS and CDR2 YFSETQ. The CDR3 loop reads CASSLGPGQGSYEQYF. The CDR3 DNA is TGCGCCAGCAGCTTGGGGCCGGGACAGGGGTCCTACGAGCAGTACTTC.

The chain has TRBV28 and TRBJ2-7, with TRBD2 identical over 7 bases. The germline V gene encodes CDR1 MDHEN and CDR2 SYDVKM. The trim removed 4 bases at V and 6 bases at J, leaving 9 bases unmatched. The CDR3 is made up of 14 amino acids. The CDR3 loop is CASSSPGGPGEQYF. The CDR3 bases are TGTGCCAGCAGTTCCCCGGGAGGCCCAGGCGAGCAGTACTTC.

This clonotype was seen a handful of times. The chain combines TRBV6-5 with TRBJ2-7; 9 bases fit TRBD1. This CDR3 is 16 amino acids long. Germline CDR1 reads MNHEY; CDR2 reads SVGAGI. V lost 0 bases, J lost 3 bases, and 6 bases stayed unmatched. The CDR3 spells CASSYSITGGGYEQYF. CDR3 DNA: TGTGCCAGCAGTTACTCGATCACAGGGGGCGGCTACGAGCAGTACTTC.

The chain uses TRBV7-2 and TRBJ1-6, with TRBD1 identical over 9 bases. Germline loops: CDR1 SGHTA, CDR2 FQGNSA. CDR3 length equals 15 residues. After removal of 4 bases from V and 9 bases from J, the junction contained 7 bases not matched to a gene. The CDR3 region is CASSSPDRGASPLHF. CDR3 nucleotides: TGTGCCAGCAGCTCGCCGGACAGGGGTGCTTCACCCCTCCACTTT.

A few counts support this clonotype. The V call is TRBV27, the J call TRBJ1-1; D not certain. This CDR3 has 14 residues. From germline, CDR1 is MNHEY and CDR2 SMNVEV (reference sequence). The V end lost 5 bases, the J end lost 2 bases, and 12 bases lay between the germline ends. CDR3 bases: TGTGCCAGCAGTCCCACCCGCGTCAACACTGAAGCTTTCTTT. Amino acids: CASSPTRVNTEAFF.